The entry below describes one T cell receptor beta chain. These data are taken from a study of blood T cell repertoires in COVID-19. Study context: COVID-19 samples, acute and convalescent, were from the United States, Italy and Spain. PBMCs, B-cell-depleted T cells, or T cells provided the cDNA or gDNA that made up the material.

Looked up from germline, CDR1 is MNHEY and CDR2 is SVGAGI. The ends were cut back, 3 bases at V and 6 bases at J, with 5 bases in the middle. The CDR3 is 11 residues long. Authors' data handling: Amplified reference gene primers provided the basis for estimating nucleated cell counts. Assay used: immunoSEQ multiplex PCR; TCRdb lists only in-frame clones, some missing. V, J and clone size derive from that table, while D and trimming were established from the DNA sequence. This sample has some 42,000 clones, with about nine tenths found just once. The V and J genes are TRBV6-5 and TRBJ1-1, with D uncertain. This sequence originates from a human donor in a cohort sampled during active COVID-19. The sequenced sample consisted of peripheral blood. CDR3 DNA sequence: TGTGCCAGCAGTTATCGTGCTGAAGCTTTCTTT. Its translation is CASSYRAEAFF.